The clone carrying this T cell receptor (beta chain) has more than one count but fewer than ten. The antigen is unknown. The data derive from a study of early stage breast cancer tumors. At the level of the study: Twelve of the 16 invasive tumors were ER+, PR+ and HER2-.

Deletions cut 3 bases from V and 0 bases from J, with 9 bases between. The length of the CDR3 is 15 residues. The V gene's germline CDR1 is WSHSY and CDR2 SAAADI. Study-wide findings and caveats: Compared with adjacent normal breast tissue, tumors showed roughly 2.5-fold greater T cell density and higher clonality.

Using immunoSEQ multiplex PCR, the repertoire was profiled, and TCRdb retains in-frame clones only, with some absent. The data contain tens of thousands of clones, more than 80% of them singletons. V is TRBV10-2 and J is TRBJ2-4; D remains unclear. The material sequenced was blood. The source is a person in their sixties with breast cancer. Here the CDR3 DNA reads TGCGCCAGCAGTGACCTAAAATTAGCCAAAAACATTCAGTACTTC. This encodes CASSDLKLAKNIQYF.